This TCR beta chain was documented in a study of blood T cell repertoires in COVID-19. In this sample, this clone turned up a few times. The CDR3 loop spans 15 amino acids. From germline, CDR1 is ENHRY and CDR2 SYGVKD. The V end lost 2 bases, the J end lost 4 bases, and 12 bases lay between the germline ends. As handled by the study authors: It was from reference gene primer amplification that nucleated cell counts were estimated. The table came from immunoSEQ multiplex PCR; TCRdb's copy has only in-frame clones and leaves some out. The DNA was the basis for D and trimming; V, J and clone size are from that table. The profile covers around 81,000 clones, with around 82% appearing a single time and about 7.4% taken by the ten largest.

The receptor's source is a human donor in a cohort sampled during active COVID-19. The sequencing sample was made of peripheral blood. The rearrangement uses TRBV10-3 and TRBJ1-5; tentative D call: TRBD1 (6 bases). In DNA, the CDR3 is TGTGCCATCAGTGAGAGGGGACAACTAAATCAGCCCCAGCATTTT. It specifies CAISERGQLNQPQHF.